This TCR beta chain derives from a study of cytotoxic CD8 clonotypes in ibrutinib-treated CLL. Study-wide results and limits: Baseline clonality, higher than in age-matched healthy donors, tracked circulating CD8+ T-cell counts. Different sampling times were used for sustained-remission and progressing patients. The study found clonality rose at ibrutinib response, then fell toward baseline at progression.

The CDR3 loop spans 11 amino acids. V was shortened by 3 bases and J by 4 bases, with 4 bases between the two germline ends. Germline assignment: CDR1 SGDLS and CDR2 YYNGEE. Concerning this clone: Its antigen is unidentified. This sequence may be a read error, since a much larger clone differs from it by one base.

Cryopreserved PBMCs yielded approximately 2 micrograms of genomic DNA for TCR beta libraries. The protocol was immunoSEQ multiplex PCR, while the TCRdb copy is restricted to in-frame clones and leaves out a portion. The sample lists 110,000 to 150,000 clones, about 78% occurring once. Material: PBMCs, obtained after 24 months of ibrutinib treatment. This clonotype was sampled from a human donor with chronic lymphocytic leukemia. The rearrangement links TRBV9 to TRBJ1-1, with D uncertain. CDR3 loop: CASSDGTEAFF. CDR3 bases: TGTGCCAGCAGCGACGGCACTGAAGCTTTCTTT.